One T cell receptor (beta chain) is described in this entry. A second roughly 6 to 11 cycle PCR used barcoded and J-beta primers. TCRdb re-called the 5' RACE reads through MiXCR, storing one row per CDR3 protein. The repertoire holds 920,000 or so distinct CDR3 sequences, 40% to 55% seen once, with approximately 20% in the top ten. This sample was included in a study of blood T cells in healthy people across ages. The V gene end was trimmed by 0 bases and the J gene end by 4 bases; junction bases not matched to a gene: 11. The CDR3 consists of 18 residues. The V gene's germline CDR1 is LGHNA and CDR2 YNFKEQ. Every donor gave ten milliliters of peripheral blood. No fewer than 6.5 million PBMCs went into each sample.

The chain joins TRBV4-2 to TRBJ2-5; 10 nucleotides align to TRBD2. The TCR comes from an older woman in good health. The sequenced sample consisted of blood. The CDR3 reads CASSQDQASGSFPETQYF. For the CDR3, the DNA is TGTGCCAGCAGCCAAGATCAGGCTAGCGGGAGTTTCCCAGAGACCCAGTACTTC.